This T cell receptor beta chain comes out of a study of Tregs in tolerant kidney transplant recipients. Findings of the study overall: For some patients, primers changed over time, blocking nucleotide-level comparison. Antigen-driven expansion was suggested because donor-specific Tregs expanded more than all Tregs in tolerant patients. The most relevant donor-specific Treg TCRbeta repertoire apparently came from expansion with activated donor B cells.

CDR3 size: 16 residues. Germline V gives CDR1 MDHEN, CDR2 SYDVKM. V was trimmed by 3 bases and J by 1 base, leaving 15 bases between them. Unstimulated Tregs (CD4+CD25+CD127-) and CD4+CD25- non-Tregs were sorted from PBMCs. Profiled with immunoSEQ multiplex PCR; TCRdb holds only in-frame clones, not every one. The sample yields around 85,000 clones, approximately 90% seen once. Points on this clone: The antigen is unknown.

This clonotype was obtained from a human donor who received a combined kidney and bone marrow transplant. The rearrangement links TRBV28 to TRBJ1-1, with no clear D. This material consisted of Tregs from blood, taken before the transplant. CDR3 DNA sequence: TGTGCCAGCAGTTTCCCTTTCGGGGTGGCGAACACTGAAGCTTTCTTT. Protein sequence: CASSFPFGVANTEAFF.